This paragraph covers one TCR beta chain sequence. Its antigen is as yet unknown. Generated by immunoSEQ multiplex PCR, the TCRdb table keeps only in-frame clones and is missing some. The table has 68,000 or so clones, more than 95% seen once; the top ten hold 2% to 2.5%. The source of the sample is a study of cytomegalovirus exposure and HLA in healthy donors. On the study more broadly: According to later analysis, the same platform produced the approximately 130 validation and 666 first-cohort repertoires.

Study findings and constraints: CMV antigen specificity of a few CMV-associated chains was confirmed in vitro. Some TCR beta chains (164 of them) were listed as cytomegalovirus-associated.

The TCR originated in a man aged 18 to 29 in good health and CMV-seronegative. The sample consisted of PBMCs.

CDR3 in amino acids: CASSLWAGGPDTQYF. The CDR3 coding sequence is TGTGCCAGCAGTTTATGGGCAGGGGGCCCAGATACGCAGTATTTT. The V call is TRBV27, the J call TRBJ2-3, with 8 bases that match TRBD1. CDR1 is MNHEY, CDR2 SMNVEV, per germline (reference sequence). This CDR3 contains 15 residues. J gave up 4 bases and V 1 base, and 4 bases lay outside the gene matches.